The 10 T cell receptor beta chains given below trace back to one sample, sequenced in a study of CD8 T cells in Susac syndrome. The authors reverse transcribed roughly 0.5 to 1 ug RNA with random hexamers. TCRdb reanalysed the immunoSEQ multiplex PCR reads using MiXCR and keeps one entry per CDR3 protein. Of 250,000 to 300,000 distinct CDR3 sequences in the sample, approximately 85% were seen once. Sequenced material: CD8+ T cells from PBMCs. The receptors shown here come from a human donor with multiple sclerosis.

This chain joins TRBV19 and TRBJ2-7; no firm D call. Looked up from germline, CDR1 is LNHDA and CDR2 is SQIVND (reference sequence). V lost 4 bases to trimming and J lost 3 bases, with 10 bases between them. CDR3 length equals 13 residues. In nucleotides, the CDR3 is TGTGCCAGTAGTAACCCCTTTGGCTACGAGCAGTACTTC. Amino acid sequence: CASSNPFGYEQYF. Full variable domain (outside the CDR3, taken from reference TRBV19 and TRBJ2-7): DGGITQSPKYLFRKEGQNVTLSCEQNLNHDAMYWYRQDPGQGLRLIYYSQIVNDFQKGDIAEGYSVSREKKESFPLTVTSAQKNPTAFYLCASSNPFGYEQYFGPGTRLTVT.

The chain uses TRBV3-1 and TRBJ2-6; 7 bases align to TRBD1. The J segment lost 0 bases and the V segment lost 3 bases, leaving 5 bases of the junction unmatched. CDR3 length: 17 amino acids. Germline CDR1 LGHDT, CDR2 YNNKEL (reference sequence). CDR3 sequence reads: CASSQGQRLSGANVLTF. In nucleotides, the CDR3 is TGTGCCAGCAGCCAGGGACAGCGTCTCTCTGGGGCCAACGTCCTGACTTTC. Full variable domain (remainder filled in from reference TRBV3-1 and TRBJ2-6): DTAVSQTPKYLVTQMGNDKSIKCEQNLGHDTMYWYKQDSKKFLKIMFSYNNKELIINETVPNRFSPKSPDKAHLNLHINSLELGDSAVYFCASSQGQRLSGANVLTFGAGSRLTVL.

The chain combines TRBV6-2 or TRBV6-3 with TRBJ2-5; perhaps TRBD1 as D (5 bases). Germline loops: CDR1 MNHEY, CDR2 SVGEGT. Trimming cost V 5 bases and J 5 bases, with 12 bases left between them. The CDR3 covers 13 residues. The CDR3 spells CASSVTEWETQYF. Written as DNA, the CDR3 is TGTGCCAGCAGTGTGACAGAATGGGAGACCCAGTACTTC.

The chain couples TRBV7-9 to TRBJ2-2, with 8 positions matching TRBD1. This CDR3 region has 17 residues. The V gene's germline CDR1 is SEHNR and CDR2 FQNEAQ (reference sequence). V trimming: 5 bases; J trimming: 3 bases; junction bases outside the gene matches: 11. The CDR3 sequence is CASSQTRDRLDTGELFF. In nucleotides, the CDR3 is TGTGCCAGCAGCCAAACCCGGGACAGGCTCGACACCGGGGAGCTGTTTTTT.

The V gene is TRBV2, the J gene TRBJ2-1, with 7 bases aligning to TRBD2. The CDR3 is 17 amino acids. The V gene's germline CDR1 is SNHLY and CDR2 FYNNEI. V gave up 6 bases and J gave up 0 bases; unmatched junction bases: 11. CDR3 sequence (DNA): TGTGCCAGCAGCGACTCCATGGCGGGAGCCTCCTACAATGAGCAGTTCTTC. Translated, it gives CASSDSMAGASYNEQFF.

DNA for the CDR3: TGTGCCACTTCGGATACCCCGTCGCAGGCCACCGGGGAGCTGTTTTTT. Its translation: CATSDTPSQATGELFF. The chain employs TRBV6-1 and TRBJ2-2; D call uncertain. Deletions cut 10 bases from V and 4 bases from J, with 22 bases between. Germline assignment: CDR1 MNHNS and CDR2 SASEGT. The CDR3 extends over 16 amino acids.

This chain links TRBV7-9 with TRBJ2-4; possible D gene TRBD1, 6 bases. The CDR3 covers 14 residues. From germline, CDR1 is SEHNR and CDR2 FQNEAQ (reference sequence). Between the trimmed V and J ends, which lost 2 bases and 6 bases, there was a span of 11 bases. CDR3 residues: CASSLPEQGNIQYF. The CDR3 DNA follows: TGTGCCAGCAGCTTACCGGAACAGGGAAACATTCAGTACTTC.

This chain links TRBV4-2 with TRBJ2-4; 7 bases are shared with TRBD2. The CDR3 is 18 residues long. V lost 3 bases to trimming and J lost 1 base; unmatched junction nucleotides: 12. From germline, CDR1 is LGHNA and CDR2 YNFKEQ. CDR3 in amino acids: CASSHDGAGDPAKNIQYF. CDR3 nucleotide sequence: TGTGCCAGCAGCCATGATGGGGCGGGGGACCCCGCCAAAAACATTCAGTACTTC.

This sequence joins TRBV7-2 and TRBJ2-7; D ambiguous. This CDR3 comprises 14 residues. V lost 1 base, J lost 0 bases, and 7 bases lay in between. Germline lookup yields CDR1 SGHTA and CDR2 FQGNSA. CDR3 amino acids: CASSLGAVSYEQYF. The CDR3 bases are TGTGCCAGCAGCTTAGGGGCTGTCTCCTACGAGCAGTACTTC.

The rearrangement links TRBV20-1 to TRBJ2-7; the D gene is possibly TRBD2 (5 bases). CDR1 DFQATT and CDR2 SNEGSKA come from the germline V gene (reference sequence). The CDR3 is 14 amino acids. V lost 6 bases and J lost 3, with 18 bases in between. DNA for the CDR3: TGCAGTGCCATTTCCGACGGGGTACTCTACGAGCAGTACTTC. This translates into CSAISDGVLYEQYF.